The entry below describes one T cell receptor (beta chain). Its antigen remains unidentified. Individual cDNA molecules were tagged with unique molecular identifiers. TCRdb reprocessed the 5' RACE reads with MiXCR, giving one entry per CDR3 protein. The sample lists about 48,000 distinct CDR3 sequences; 5.6% were seen once. The data derive from a study of early T cells in non-severe SARS-CoV-2 infection. On the study more broadly: The chains were unpaired, and the sequenced material was bulk RNA from unsorted whole blood. The study's findings and limits: Database matching using VDJdb favored anti-spike CD8 responses, with private and CD4 specificities left missing.

The V segment lost 5 bases and the J segment 4 bases; nucleotides outside the gene matches: 4. Per the germline V gene, CDR1 is DFQATT and CDR2 is SNEGSKA (reference sequence). The CDR3 sequence is 13 residues long. The TCR was taken from an adult who was a healthcare worker with PCR-confirmed SARS-CoV-2 infection or an uninfected control (not recorded which). This chain uses TRBV20-1 with TRBJ1-4; TRBD1 matches at 7 bases. Sequencing used whole blood. The CDR3 sequence is CSAQQGINEKLFF. The CDR3 DNA reads TGCAGTGCTCAACAGGGGATTAATGAAAAACTGTTTTTT.